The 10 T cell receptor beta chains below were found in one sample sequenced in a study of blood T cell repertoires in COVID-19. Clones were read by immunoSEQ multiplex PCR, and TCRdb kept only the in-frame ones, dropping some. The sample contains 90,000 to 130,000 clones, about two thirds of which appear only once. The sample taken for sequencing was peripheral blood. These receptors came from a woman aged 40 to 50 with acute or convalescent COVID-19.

This chain's CDR3 is CASSVEGTNSPLHF. CDR3 DNA sequence: TGTGCCAGCAGCGTCGAGGGAACTAATTCACCCCTCCACTTT. The chain links TRBV9 to TRBJ1-6; D gene unclear. V lost 2 bases and J 6 bases, leaving 9 bases between the germline ends. The V gene's germline CDR1 is SGDLS and CDR2 YYNGEE. The CDR3 sequence is 14 residues long.

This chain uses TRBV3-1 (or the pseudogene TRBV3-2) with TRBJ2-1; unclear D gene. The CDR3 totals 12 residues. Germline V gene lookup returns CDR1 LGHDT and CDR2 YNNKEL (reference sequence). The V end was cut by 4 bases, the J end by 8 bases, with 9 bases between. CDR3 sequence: CASSRVFDEQFF. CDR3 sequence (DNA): TGTGCCAGCAGCCGCGTATTTGATGAGCAGTTCTTC.

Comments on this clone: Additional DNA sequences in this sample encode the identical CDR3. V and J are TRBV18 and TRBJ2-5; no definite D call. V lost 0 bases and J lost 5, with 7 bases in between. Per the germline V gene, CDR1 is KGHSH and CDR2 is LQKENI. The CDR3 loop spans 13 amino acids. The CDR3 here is CASSPPSVETQYF. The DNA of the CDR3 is TGTGCCAGCTCACCACCTAGTGTGGAGACCCAGTACTTC.

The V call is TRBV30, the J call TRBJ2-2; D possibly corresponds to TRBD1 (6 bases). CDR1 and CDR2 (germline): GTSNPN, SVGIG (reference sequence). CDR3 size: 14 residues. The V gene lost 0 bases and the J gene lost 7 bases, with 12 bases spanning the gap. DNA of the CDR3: TGTGCCTGGAGTGTTGGCAGGGGTGGCGGGGAGCTGTTTTTT. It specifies CAWSVGRGGGELFF.

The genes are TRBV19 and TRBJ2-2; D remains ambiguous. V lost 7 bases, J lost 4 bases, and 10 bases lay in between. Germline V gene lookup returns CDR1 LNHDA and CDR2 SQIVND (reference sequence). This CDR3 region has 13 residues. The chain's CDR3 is CASTARITGELFF. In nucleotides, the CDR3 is TGTGCCAGTACGGCTAGGATCACCGGGGAGCTGTTTTTT.

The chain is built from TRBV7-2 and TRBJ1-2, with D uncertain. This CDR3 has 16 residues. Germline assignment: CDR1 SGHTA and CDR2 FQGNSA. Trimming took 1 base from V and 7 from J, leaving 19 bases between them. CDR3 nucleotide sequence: TGTGCCAGCAGCTTAGGGGAGACGGGTCGGGGAGGTGGCTACACCTTC. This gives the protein CASSLGETGRGGGYTF.

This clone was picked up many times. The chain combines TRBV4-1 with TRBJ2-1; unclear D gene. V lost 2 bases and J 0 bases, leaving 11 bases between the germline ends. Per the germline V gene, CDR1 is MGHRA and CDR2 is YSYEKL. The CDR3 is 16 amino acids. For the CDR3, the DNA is TGCGCCAGCAGCCAACTCGACATCCTCTCCTACAATGAGCAGTTCTTC. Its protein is CASSQLDILSYNEQFF.

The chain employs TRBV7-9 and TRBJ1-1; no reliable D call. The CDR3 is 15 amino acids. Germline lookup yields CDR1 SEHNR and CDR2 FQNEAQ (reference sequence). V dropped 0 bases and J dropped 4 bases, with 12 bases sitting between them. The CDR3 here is CASSLAGGGSTEAFF. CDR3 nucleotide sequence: TGTGCCAGCAGCTTAGCAGGCGGAGGGAGCACTGAAGCTTTCTTT.

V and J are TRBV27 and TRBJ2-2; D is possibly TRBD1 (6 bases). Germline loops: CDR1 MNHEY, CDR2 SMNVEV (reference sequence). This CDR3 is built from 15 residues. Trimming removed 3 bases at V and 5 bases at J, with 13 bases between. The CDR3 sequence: CASSFFRQGTGELFF. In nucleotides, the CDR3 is TGTGCCAGCAGTTTTTTCAGGCAGGGGACCGGGGAGCTGTTTTTT.

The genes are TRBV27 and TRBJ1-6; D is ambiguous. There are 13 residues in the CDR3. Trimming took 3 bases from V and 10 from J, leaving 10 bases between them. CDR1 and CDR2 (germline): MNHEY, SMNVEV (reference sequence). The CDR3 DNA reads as TGTGCCAGCAGTTTGAGGCCTTTGTCACCCCTCCACTTT. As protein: CASSLRPLSPLHF.